The 13 T cell receptor beta chains below come from one sample, sequenced in a study of control samples from healthy donors and cancer patients. Generated by immunoSEQ multiplex PCR, the TCRdb table keeps only in-frame clones and is missing some. Of 120,000 to 150,000 clones listed, approximately 91% are singletons. Sequenced sample: blood. These receptors all stem from a man in his thirties or forties in good health.

This chain joins TRBV20-1 and TRBJ2-2; TRBD1 matches at 7 bases. Germline V gene data show CDR1 as DFQATT and CDR2 as SNEGSKA (reference sequence). The V segment lost 7 bases and the J segment 0 bases; nucleotides outside the gene matches: 8. CDR3 length: 15 residues. The CDR3 DNA reads as TGCAGTGTTAGTTGGGGGACAGCGAACACCGGGGAGCTGTTTTTT. It codes for CSVSWGTANTGELFF.

This chain connects TRBV7-2 to TRBJ2-7; D assignment may be TRBD1 or TRBD2 (5 bases each). Germline V CDR1 and CDR2: SGHTA, FQGNSA. Deletions cut 4 bases from V and 3 bases from J, with 13 bases between. The CDR3 sequence is 14 residues long. This CDR3 is CASSSIGTVYEQYF. CDR3 nucleotide sequence: TGTGCCAGCAGCTCAATCGGGACGGTCTACGAGCAGTACTTC.

This clone was found a few times. J is TRBJ2-7 and V is TRBV23-1; perhaps TRBD2 as D (5 bases). TRBV23-1 is identified as an open reading frame with a role that is uncertain. The CDR3 spans 15 residues. V lost 4 bases and J 2 bases, leaving 15 bases between the germline ends. The CDR3 protein is CASSRSHRETYEQYF. The CDR3, as DNA: TGCGCCAGCAGTCGATCTCACCGGGAAACCTACGAGCAGTACTTC.

This chain joins TRBV6-5 and TRBJ1-2; D not resolved. This CDR3 spans 13 amino acids. Trimming stripped 2 bases from V and 8 bases from J, with 12 bases between. CDR1 and CDR2 (germline): MNHEY, SVGAGI. CDR3 sequence: CASSYRGNDGYTF. The CDR3 region has the DNA TGTGCCAGCAGTTACCGGGGTAACGACGGCTACACCTTC.

As DNA, the CDR3 is TGTGCCAGCAGCGTAGGACAGATGTACGAGACCCAGTACTTC. Protein sequence: CASSVGQMYETQYF. The chain recombines TRBV9 with TRBJ2-5; D may be TRBD1 (5 bases). V was cut by 0 bases and J by 5 bases, with 11 bases left in between. The germline CDR1 and CDR2 sequences are SGDLS and YYNGEE. The CDR3 contains 14 residues.

Here the CDR3 reads CASSIPPRTEGGYTF. CDR3 nucleotide sequence: TGTGCCAGTAGTATTCCACCCAGAACAGAGGGTGGCTACACCTTC. The rearrangement joins TRBV19 to TRBJ1-2; D is undetermined. Germline CDR1 and CDR2: LNHDA and SQIVND (reference sequence). The V end was cut by 3 bases, the J end by 7 bases, with 18 bases between. The CDR3 is 15 residues long.

The V call is TRBV6-2 or TRBV6-3, the J call TRBJ1-1, with a weak D call TRBD1 (6 bases). The CDR3 is made up of 16 amino acids. CDR1 and CDR2 (germline): MNHEY, SVGEGT. V was cut by 2 bases and J by 1 base, with 14 bases left in between. The CDR3 DNA is TGTGCCAGCAGTTACCACACCCGACAGGAGAACACTGAAGCTTTCTTT. Translation: CASSYHTRQENTEAFF.

The chain couples TRBV14 to TRBJ2-2; D is ambiguous. Germline V lookup: CDR1 SGHDN, CDR2 FVKESK. V lost 3 bases, J lost 5 bases, and 10 bases lay in between. This CDR3 region has 14 residues. The CDR3 here is CASSQGLPTGELFF. The CDR3 nucleotides read TGTGCCAGCAGCCAGGGCTTACCAACCGGGGAGCTGTTTTTT.

The V and J genes are TRBV5-6 and TRBJ2-4, with no clear D. CDR1 SGHDT and CDR2 YYEEEE come from the germline V gene. The CDR3 is 14 residues long. V shed 4 bases and J shed 0 bases, with 8 bases lying between them. The CDR3 DNA sequence: TGTGCCAGCAGCCCCGGTGTAGCCAAAAACATTCAGTACTTC. Amino acids: CASSPGVAKNIQYF.

This rearrangement joins TRBV7-2 to TRBJ2-5; D is undetermined. The V end lost 1 base, the J end lost 5 bases, and 8 bases lay between the germline ends. Germline assignment: CDR1 SGHTA and CDR2 FQGNSA. CDR3 length: 13 amino acids. CDR3 coding DNA: TGTGCCAGCAGCTTAGAGGTTCGGGAGACCCAGTACTTC. As protein: CASSLEVRETQYF.

Comments on this clone: Different DNA sequences within this sample yield the same CDR3. The rearrangement links TRBV19 to TRBJ2-7; possibly TRBD2 for D (5 bases). The CDR3 has 14 amino acids. CDR1 LNHDA and CDR2 SQIVND come from the germline V gene (reference sequence). V was shortened by 9 bases and J by 4 bases, with 19 bases between the two germline ends. CDR3 DNA sequence: TGTGCCAGCTCGCCTGGGCGCGGGTCATACGAGCAGTACTTC. It is translated as CASSPGRGSYEQYF.

The rearrangement links TRBV29-1 to TRBJ2-3; tentative D call: TRBD1 (6 bases). V dropped 3 bases and J dropped 1 base, with 17 bases sitting between them. This CDR3 contains 16 residues. Germline assignment: CDR1 SQVTM and CDR2 ANQGSEA. This chain's CDR3 is CSVEKLGHQRTDTQYF. The CDR3 DNA sequence: TGCAGCGTTGAGAAGTTGGGACACCAACGCACAGATACGCAGTATTTT.

V is TRBV2 and J is TRBJ1-3; D is perhaps TRBD1 (6 bases). This CDR3 is built from 18 residues. The germline V gene has CDR1 SNHLY and CDR2 FYNNEI. V dropped 6 bases and J dropped 0 bases, with 21 bases sitting between them. CDR3 region: CASSLQGGNSLSGNTIYF. CDR3 DNA sequence: TGTGCCAGCAGCCTCCAAGGGGGGAACAGTCTCTCTGGAAACACCATATATTTT.